The 18 T cell receptor beta chains below come from one sample, sequenced in a study of beta chain features in type 1 diabetes. Points from the study as a whole: Type 1 diabetes patients had moderately but significantly shorter TCRB CDR3s in all four CD4+ subsets.

No cognate antigen is known for these TCRs. Of the isolated RNA, all was reverse transcribed, and so the sequenced material was expressed TCRB transcripts. TCRdb's copy holds only in-frame clones and misses some; the assay was immunoSEQ multiplex PCR. The sample carries 640,000 or so clones, over 13% recorded once. The sample was naive CD4+ T cells from blood. The receptors were sampled from a man between 18 and 35 years old with type 1 diabetes.

This clone was counted between two and nine times. V is TRBV6-5 and J is TRBJ2-5; the D is unclear. V lost 5 bases, J lost 6 bases, and 7 bases lay in between. Germline V gives CDR1 MNHEY, CDR2 SVGAGI. The CDR3 has 11 amino acids. Here the CDR3 DNA reads TGTGCCAGCAGTCAAGGAAAGACCCAGTACTTC. Translating gives CASSQGKTQYF.

This chain uses TRBV7-2 with TRBJ1-1; possibly TRBD1 for D (5 bases). This CDR3 spans 13 amino acids. V was cut by 0 bases and J by 3 bases, with 5 bases left in between. Looked up from germline, CDR1 is SGHTA and CDR2 is FQGNSA. The CDR3 DNA reads TGTGCCAGCAGCTTAGCACAGGACACTGAAGCTTTCTTT. It specifies CASSLAQDTEAFF.

This clone has more than one count but fewer than ten. The chain employs TRBV7-9 and TRBJ1-2; 10 bases agree with TRBD1. From germline, CDR1 is SEHNR and CDR2 FQNEAQ (reference sequence). V gave up 3 bases and J gave up 6 bases; unmatched junction bases: 4. The length of the CDR3 is 14 residues. The DNA for the CDR3 is TGTGCCAGCAGCTTCTCCGGGACAGGGGATGGCTACACCTTC. Protein product: CASSFSGTGDGYTF.

This clone has more than one count but fewer than ten. An end of the junction does not agree with germline; a read error may underlie this. The chain recombines TRBV9 with TRBJ1-2; D possibly corresponds to TRBD1 (6 bases). CDR1 SGDLS and CDR2 YYNGEE come from the germline V gene. The CDR3 is made up of 12 amino acids. The CDR3: CASTFQDRRNLF. The DNA for the CDR3 is TGTGCCAGCACCTTCCAGGACAGAAGGAACCTATTC.

The gene calls are TRBV4-1 and TRBJ1-2, with D unclear. Trimming removed 1 base at V and 8 bases at J, with 11 bases between. Germline CDR1 is MGHRA and CDR2 is YSYEKL. The CDR3 spans 13 residues. CDR3 DNA: TGCGCCAGCAGCCAAGGTCTGATTCAGGGCTACACCTTC. Amino acid sequence: CASSQGLIQGYTF.

This clone was counted between two and nine times. The V and J genes are TRBV6-5 and TRBJ2-5, with D perhaps matching TRBD1 (8 bases). CDR3 length: 15 amino acids. Trimming cost V 5 bases and J 4 bases, with 17 bases left between them. The germline V gene has CDR1 MNHEY and CDR2 SVGAGI. The CDR3 sequence is CASSTGGATGETQYF. In DNA, the CDR3 is TGTGCCAGCAGTACAGGGGGGGCCACGGGAGAGACCCAGTACTTC.

This clone was detected only a few times. The genes are TRBV2 and TRBJ2-3; tentatively, D is TRBD2 (6 bases). Germline CDR1 reads SNHLY; CDR2 reads FYNNEI. Trimming shortened V by 6 bases and J by 0 bases, and 13 bases separated the two germline ends. The CDR3 loop spans 15 amino acids. The chain's CDR3 is CASRGTLASTDTQYF. CDR3 nucleotides: TGTGCCAGCAGGGGGACTCTTGCTAGCACAGATACGCAGTATTTT. Filled out from reference TRBV2 and TRBJ2-3, the complete variable domain reads EPEVTQTPSHQVTQMGQEVILRCVPISNHLYFYWYRQILGQKVEFLVSFYNNEISEKSEIFDDQFSVERPDGSNFTLKIRSTKLEDSAMYFCASRGTLASTDTQYFGPGTRLTVL.

This clone was seen a few times. The V gene is TRBV30, the J gene TRBJ2-5; 8 bases fit TRBD1. Germline values: CDR1 GTSNPN, CDR2 SVGIG (reference sequence). The CDR3 has 12 amino acids. The CDR3 here is CAQAQGAGTQYF. DNA for the CDR3: TGTGCTCAGGCCCAGGGGGCCGGGACCCAGTACTTC.

The J gene is TRBJ2-1, the V gene TRBV5-1; 10 bases are a match to TRBD2. The CDR3 contains 19 residues. Germline CDR1 SGHRS, CDR2 YFSETQ. J gave up 6 bases and V 2 bases, and 17 bases lay outside the gene matches. The CDR3 is CASSFSLSSGSYGVNEQFF. CDR3 sequence (DNA): TGCGCCAGCAGCTTTTCCCTGTCTAGCGGGAGTTATGGTGTCAATGAGCAGTTCTTC.

The rearrangement joins TRBV2 to TRBJ2-7, with TRBD2 matching over 7 bases. The CDR3 runs to 13 residues. V trimming: 7 bases; J trimming: 0 bases; junction bases outside the gene matches: 3. Germline loops: CDR1 SNHLY, CDR2 FYNNEI. As DNA, the CDR3 is TGTGCCAGCACCCGGGACTACTCCTACGAGCAGTACTTC. It translates to CASTRDYSYEQYF.

V is TRBV10-3 and J is TRBJ1-1; no definite D call. This CDR3 has 13 residues. Trimming removed 7 bases at V and 0 bases at J, with 9 bases between. Germline V CDR1 and CDR2: ENHRY, SYGVKD. The CDR3 loop reads CAIKSGLNTEAFF. For the CDR3, the DNA is TGTGCCATCAAATCCGGACTGAACACTGAAGCTTTCTTT.

This clone was recorded a few times. This sequence joins TRBV28 and TRBJ1-2; D is unresolved. CDR1 MDHEN and CDR2 SYDVKM come from the germline V gene. The germline V and J ends were trimmed by 2 bases and 8 bases, with 9 bases remaining between them. CDR3 length: 12 residues. The CDR3 loop is CASSLALRGYTF. The CDR3 DNA reads TGTGCCAGCAGTTTAGCATTGAGGGGCTACACCTTC.

This clone has more than one count but fewer than ten. This CDR3 is also generated by other DNA sequences in the sample. The J gene is TRBJ1-2, the V gene TRBV30; D is unclear. This CDR3 has 12 amino acids. Germline values: CDR1 GTSNPN, CDR2 SVGIG (reference sequence). V dropped 0 bases and J dropped 3 bases, with 5 bases sitting between them. CDR3 in amino acids: CAWSVLDYGYTF. In DNA form, the CDR3 reads TGTGCCTGGAGTGTACTGGACTATGGCTACACCTTC.

The chain has TRBV7-9 and TRBJ1-1, with 8 bases fitting TRBD1. The ends lost 11 bases at V and 3 bases at J; junction bases unmatched: 5. This CDR3 region has 12 residues. Per the germline V gene, CDR1 is SEHNR and CDR2 is FQNEAQ (reference sequence). The CDR3 DNA follows: TGTGCCGGACAGACAGGGGACACTGAAGCTTTCTTT. This translates into CAGQTGDTEAFF.

A few counts support this clone. This chain links TRBV30 with TRBJ2-1, with TRBD1 matching over 10 bases. With V trimmed by 1 base and J by 4 bases, 1 base remained unmatched. Germline CDR1 GTSNPN, CDR2 SVGIG (reference sequence). This CDR3 contains 14 residues. The CDR3 reads CAWSGDRGYNEQFF. The CDR3 coding sequence is TGTGCCTGGAGTGGGGACAGGGGATACAATGAGCAGTTCTTC.

This clone was counted only a few times. The V call is TRBV30, the J call TRBJ2-1, with 8 bases aligning to TRBD2. CDR3 length equals 14 residues. Per germline, CDR1 GTSNPN and CDR2 SVGIG (reference sequence). Germline trimming cut 7 bases from V and 3 bases from J; bases unmatched to any gene: 8. Here the CDR3 DNA reads TGTGCCTCTATCCCCGGGACTAGCTACAATGAGCAGTTCTTC. It specifies CASIPGTSYNEQFF.

The genes are TRBV9 and TRBJ2-7; TRBD2 agrees at 11 bases. Germline CDR1 and CDR2: SGDLS and YYNGEE. V was pared by 5 bases and J by 2 bases, with 9 bases of the junction left unmatched. The CDR3 has 16 residues. The CDR3 sequence is CASSAQTSGAAYEQYF. Here the CDR3 DNA reads TGTGCCAGCAGTGCCCAGACTAGCGGGGCTGCCTACGAGCAGTACTTC. Full variable domain (outside the CDR3, taken from reference TRBV9 and TRBJ2-7): DSGVTQTPKHLITATGQRVTLRCSPRSGDLSVYWYQQSLDQGLQFLIQYYNGEERAKGNILERFSAQQFPDLHSELNLSSLELGDSALYFCASSAQTSGAAYEQYFGPGTRLTVT.

This clone was recorded once. The chain has TRBV20-1 and TRBJ2-3; D remains unclear. Trimming shortened V by 5 bases and J by 5 bases, and 8 bases separated the two germline ends. Germline lookup yields CDR1 DFQATT and CDR2 SNEGSKA (reference sequence). The CDR3 covers 11 residues. CDR3 region: CSAQLKDTQYF. In DNA form, the CDR3 reads TGCAGTGCTCAACTAAAAGATACGCAGTATTTT.